A single sample gave rise to the 6 T cell receptor beta chains below, sequenced in a study of tumor-infiltrating lymphocytes in primary liver carcinoma. The authors made TCR beta cDNA from around 500 ng total RNA with a constant-region primer. It was through three nested multiplex PCR rounds of slightly modified ARM-PCR that TCR beta libraries arose. The first two PCR rounds, roughly 9 cycles each, used TRBV1-TRBV30 forward primers and a C-beta reverse primer. TCRdb called the multiplex PCR reads again in MiXCR, with one record for every CDR3 protein. The profile covers some 130,000 distinct CDR3 sequences, with about two thirds appearing a single time and over 8% taken by the ten largest. Unsorted bulk tissue (about 19-33 mg) underwent RNA and DNA co-extraction. What was sequenced was tumor-adjacent normal liver tissue. All receptors come from a woman aged 60-75 years with primary liver carcinoma and hepatitis B virus infection.

This clonotype was found many times. The J gene is TRBJ2-2, the V gene TRBV28; D could derive from TRBD1 or TRBD2 (5 bases each). The CDR3 is 14 amino acids. The germline CDR1 and CDR2 sequences are MDHEN and SYDVKM. Trimming stripped 4 bases from V and 3 bases from J, with 9 bases between. CDR3 in DNA: TGTGCCAGCAGTTGGGGACGGTACACCGGGGAGCTGTTTTTT. It codes for CASSWGRYTGELFF.

This clonotype was seen once. At one end the junction does not follow the germline gene, possibly because of a read error. The chain couples TRBV5-6 to TRBJ1-2, with TRBD1 as a possible D gene (6 bases). Germline V lookup: CDR1 SGHDT, CDR2 YYEEEE. The CDR3 is 14 residues long. DNA for the CDR3: TGTGGCAGCAGCTTGTCCGGACAGAACTATGGCTACACCTTC. It translates to CGSSLSGQNYGYTF.

Notes on this clonotype: At one boundary the junction diverges from the germline segment, which might be a read error. The V gene is TRBV10-3, the J gene TRBJ2-2, with D perhaps matching TRBD2 (6 bases). CDR1 ENHRY and CDR2 SYGVKD come from the germline V gene. This CDR3 contains 17 residues. The CDR3 sequence: CAISETYSGRKTGELFF. CDR3 coding DNA: TGCGCCATCAGTGAAACCTATAGCGGAAGAAAGACCGGGGAGCTGTTTTTT.

The gene calls are TRBV28 and TRBJ2-1, with 9 nucleotides matching TRBD2. With V trimmed by 7 bases and J by 0 bases, 7 bases remained unmatched. In germline, CDR1 is MDHEN, CDR2 SYDVKM. CDR3 size: 16 residues. The CDR3 DNA reads TGTGCCAGCACTTCCAGCGGGAGGCGCTCCTACAATGAGCAGTTCTTC. This sequence encodes CASTSSGRRSYNEQFF. Looking up the rest from reference TRBV28 and TRBJ2-1 gives the full variable domain: DVKVTQSSRYLVKRTGEKVFLECVQDMDHENMFWYRQDPGLGLRLIYFSYDVKMKEKGDIPEGYSVSREKKERFSLILESASTNQTSMYLCASTSSGRRSYNEQFFGPGTRLTVL.

Concerning this clonotype itself: One end of the junction fails to match germline, which may point to a read error. The V gene is TRBV4-1, the J gene TRBJ2-1, with D tentatively TRBD2 (6 bases). This CDR3 is 18 amino acids long. Germline loops: CDR1 MGHRA, CDR2 YSYEKL. This CDR3 is CASSQDLRGTISYNEQLF. The CDR3 coding sequence is TGTGCCAGCAGCCAAGATCTCCGGGGGACGATCTCCTACAATGAGCAGCTCTTC.

This rearrangement joins TRBV11-2 to TRBJ2-7; TRBD2 matches at 8 bases. This CDR3 contains 18 residues. Germline V lookup: CDR1 SGHAT, CDR2 FQNNGV. This CDR3 reads CASCLEWVSLAGPYEQYF. The CDR3 region has the DNA TGTGCTAGCTGCTTAGAATGGGTCAGTCTAGCGGGTCCCTACGAGCAGTACTTC.